This TCR beta chain was captured in a study of Ad26.COV2.S vaccination and SARS-CoV-2 variants. The study's findings and limits: With respect to non-spike TCR breadth, vaccine and placebo recipients were similar. Substantial post-vaccination breadth of spike-specific CD8+ and CD4+ T cell responses was reported. Individuals receiving vaccine had higher spike-specific TCR breadth than placebo recipients did.

Turning to this clone: Its cognate antigen is unknown.

TCRdb's table, derived via immunoSEQ multiplex PCR, lists solely in-frame clones and lacks some. The table records hundreds of thousands of clones, around nine tenths of them present only once. Treatment denoted: approximately 18 received Ad26.COV2.S at low or high dose, single or two shots; several received placebo; per-sample allocation not given. Day 63 after the first injection of vaccine or placebo was the sampling time. The origin of this receptor is a person aged 18-65 years who received the Ad26.COV2.S COVID-19 vaccine or a placebo. The starting material was peripheral blood, obtained in a trial of Ad26.COV2.S vaccine versus placebo.

CDR3 loop: CASSAPSGWELFF. CDR3 nucleotide sequence: TGTGCCAGCAGTGCTCCCTCAGGGTGGGAGCTGTTTTTT. The V gene is TRBV25-1, the J gene TRBJ2-2; a possible D gene is TRBD1 (5 bases). Germline V gene lookup returns CDR1 MGHDK and CDR2 SYGVNS. Trimming stripped 4 bases from V and 9 bases from J, with 12 bases between. The CDR3 spans 13 residues.